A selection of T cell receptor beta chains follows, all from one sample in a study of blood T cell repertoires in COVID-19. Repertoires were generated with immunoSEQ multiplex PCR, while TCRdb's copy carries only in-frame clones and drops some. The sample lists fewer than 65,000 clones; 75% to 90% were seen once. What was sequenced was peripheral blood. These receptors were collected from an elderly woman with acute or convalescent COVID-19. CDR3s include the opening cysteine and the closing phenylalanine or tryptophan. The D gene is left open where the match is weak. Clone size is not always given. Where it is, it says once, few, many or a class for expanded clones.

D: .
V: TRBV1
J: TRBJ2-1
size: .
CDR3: CTSSKRQGARGNEQFF
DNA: TGCACCAGCAGCAAAAGACAGGGGGCGCGAGGCAATGAGCAGTTCTTC

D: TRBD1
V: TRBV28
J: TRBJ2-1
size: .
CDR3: CASRSRDRGFYEQFF
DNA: TGTGCCAGCAGATCTCGGGACAGGGGATTCTATGAGCAGTTCTTC

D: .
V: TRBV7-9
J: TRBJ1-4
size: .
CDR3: CASSLLGQGGTNEKLFF
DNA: TGTGCCAGCAGCCTCCTTGGGCAGGGCGGAACTAATGAAAAACTGTTTTTT

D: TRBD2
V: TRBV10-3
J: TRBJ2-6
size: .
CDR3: CAISERGSQSGANVLTF
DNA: TGTGCCATCAGTGAGCGCGGGAGCCAATCTGGGGCCAACGTCCTGACTTTC

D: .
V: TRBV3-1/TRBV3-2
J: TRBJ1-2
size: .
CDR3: CASSQDLGSGGYTF
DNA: TGTGCCAGCAGCCAAGATCTGGGAAGCGGTGGCTACACCTTC

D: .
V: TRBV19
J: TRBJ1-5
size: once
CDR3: CASSPAPLVARGQHF
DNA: TGTGCCAGTAGCCCGGCCCCATTGGTCGCTCGGGGCCAGCATTTT

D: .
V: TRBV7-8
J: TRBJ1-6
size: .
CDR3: CASSLLTGIDYSPLHF
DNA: TGTGCCAGCAGCTTATTAACAGGCATAGATTATTCACCCCTCCACTTT

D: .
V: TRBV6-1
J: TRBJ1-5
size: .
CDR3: CASSDRGAQPQHF
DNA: TGTGCCAGCAGTGACAGGGGTGCTCAGCCCCAGCATTTT

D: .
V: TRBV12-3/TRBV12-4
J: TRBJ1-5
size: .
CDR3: CASSTLVQPQHF
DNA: TGTGCCAGCAGTACCCTAGTTCAGCCCCAGCATTTT

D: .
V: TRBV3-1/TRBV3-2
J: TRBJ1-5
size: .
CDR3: CASSQDGGPQHF
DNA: TGTGCCAGCAGCCAAGACGGGGGGCCCCAGCATTTT

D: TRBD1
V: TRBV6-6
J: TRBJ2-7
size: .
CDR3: CASSYSRDRVYEQYF
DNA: TGTGCCAGCAGTTACTCTCGGGACAGGGTTTACGAGCAGTACTTC

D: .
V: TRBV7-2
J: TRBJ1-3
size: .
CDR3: CASSSFRETGNTIYF
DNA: TGTGCCAGCAGCTCCTTCAGGGAAACTGGAAACACCATATATTTT

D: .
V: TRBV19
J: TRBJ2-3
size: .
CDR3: CASTPRDLHTDTQYF
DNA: TGTGCCAGTACCCCCCGGGACTTACACACAGATACGCAGTATTTT

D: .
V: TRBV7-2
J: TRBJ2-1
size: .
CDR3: CASSLGGGGSSYNEQFF
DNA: TGTGCCAGCAGCTTAGGAGGGGGGGGAAGCTCCTACAATGAGCAGTTCTTC

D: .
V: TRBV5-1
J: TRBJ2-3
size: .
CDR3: CASSFPSRTDTQYF
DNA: TGCGCCAGCAGCTTCCCCTCTCGCACAGATACGCAGTATTTT

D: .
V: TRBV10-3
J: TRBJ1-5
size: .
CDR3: CAISSTGELNQPQHF
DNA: TGTGCCATCAGTTCTACGGGGGAGCTCAATCAGCCCCAGCATTTT

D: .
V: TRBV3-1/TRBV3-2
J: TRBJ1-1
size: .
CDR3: CASSQVGSTEAFF
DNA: TGTGCCAGCAGCCAAGTGGGGAGCACTGAAGCTTTCTTT

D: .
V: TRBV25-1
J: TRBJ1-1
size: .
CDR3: CATTRGMNTEAFF
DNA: TGTGCCACCACGCGGGGAATGAACACTGAAGCTTTCTTT

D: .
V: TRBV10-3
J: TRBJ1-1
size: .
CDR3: CAISDPRQIETFF
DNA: TGTGCCATCAGTGACCCCCGACAGATTGAAACTTTCTTT

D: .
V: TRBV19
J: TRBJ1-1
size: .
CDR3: CATSAGVTSKAFF
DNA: TGTGCCACGTCAGCGGGGGTGACCTCGAAAGCTTTCTTT

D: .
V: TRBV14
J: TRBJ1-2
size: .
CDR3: CASSPGHDYGYTF
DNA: TGTGCCAGCAGCCCCGGACACGACTATGGCTACACCTTC

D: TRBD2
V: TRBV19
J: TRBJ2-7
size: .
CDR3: CASGTSGHEQYF
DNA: TGTGCGTCCGGGACTAGTGGGCACGAGCAGTACTTC